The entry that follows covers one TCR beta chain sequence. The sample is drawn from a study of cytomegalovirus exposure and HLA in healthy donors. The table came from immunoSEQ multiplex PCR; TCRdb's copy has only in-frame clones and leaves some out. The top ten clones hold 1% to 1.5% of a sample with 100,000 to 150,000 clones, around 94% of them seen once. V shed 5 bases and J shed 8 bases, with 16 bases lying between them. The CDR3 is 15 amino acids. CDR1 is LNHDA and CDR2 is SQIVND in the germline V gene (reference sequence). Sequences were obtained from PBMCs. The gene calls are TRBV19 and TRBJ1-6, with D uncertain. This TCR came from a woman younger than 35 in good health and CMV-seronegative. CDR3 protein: CASSRLRASDSPLHF. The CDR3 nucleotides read TGTGCCAGTAGTCGGTTGAGGGCTTCCGATTCACCCCTCCACTTT.